The clone carrying this TCR beta chain was seen at least ten times. Its antigen is currently unknown. TCRdb processed the reads anew with MiXCR; each CDR3 protein has one entry. The table includes roughly 800,000 distinct CDR3 sequences, 29% detected once. These data belong to a study of T cell repertoires in cytomegalovirus infection. On the study more broadly: Selection of CMV epitopes for the study included recently identified HLA-C-restricted and well-studied HLA-B-restricted ones. The public TCR beta signatures pointed to both CMV infection and matching HLA type. Findings of the study overall: HLA-C-restricted CMV-specific TCR beta clonotypes were dominant in the ex vivo response. Identification of carriers of CMV plus the relevant HLA was performed using cumulative public TCR beta family frequency.

V gave up 6 bases and J gave up 2 bases, with 11 bases separating them. This CDR3 spans 13 amino acids. Germline V gene sequence: CDR1 DFQATT, CDR2 SNEGSKA (reference sequence). The sample here was cultured CD8+ T cells from PBMCs, taken from culture after CMV antigen stimulation. This receptor was identified in a human donor in good health (CMV status not recorded). Some clones in this sample may be carry-over from other donors' samples. The chain has TRBV20-1 and TRBJ1-5; tentatively, D is TRBD1 (5 bases). CDR3 nucleotide sequence: TGCAGTGCCTCGGGGGGAGGCAATCAGCCCCAGCATTTT. It is translated as CSASGGGNQPQHF.